This T cell receptor (beta chain) was found in a study of blood T cell repertoires in COVID-19. At the level of the study: The cDNA or gDNA used as material had been derived from T cells, B-cell-depleted T cells, or PBMCs.

Study processing details: From reference gene primer amplification, estimates of nucleated cell counts were derived. Sequencing used immunoSEQ multiplex PCR; TCRdb keeps in-frame clones, though not all of them. V and J calls and clone size come straight from that table; D and trimming were deduced from the DNA. This table holds 350,000 to 400,000 clones, more than 75% found once. Study members were between about 18 and 100 years old and lived in 20 to 25 US regions. Symptom resolution, clearance, or two negative PCRs marked donors in Cohort 3 as recovered. CDR1 and CDR2 from the germline V gene are SEHNR and FQNEAQ (reference sequence). CDR3 length equals 11 residues. Trimming left V 5 bases short and J 5 bases short, with 6 bases between.

Input material: PBMCs or T cells enriched from blood (not recorded which). The chain uses TRBV7-9 and TRBJ2-5; the D is unclear. The sequence was collected from a woman in her twenties or thirties who had recovered from COVID-19. CDR3 DNA sequence: TGTGCCAGCAGCCCCAGGGAGACCCAGTACTTC. Translated: CASSPRETQYF. The full variable domain, completed using reference TRBV7-9 and TRBJ2-5, is DTGVSQNPRHKITKRGQNVTFRCDPISEHNRLYWYRQTLGQGPEFLTYFQNEAQLEKSRLLSDRFSAERPKGSFSTLEIQRTEQGDSAMYLCASSPRETQYFGPGTRLLVL.